These T cell receptor beta chains were read from a single sample in a study of response to subunit inactivated influenza vaccine. Using its own MiXCR run on the RT-PCR reads, TCRdb lists one record per CDR3 protein. The table shows fewer than 350,000 distinct CDR3 sequences, with roughly a fifth occurring only once. The sample was PBMCs from blood, taken less than 22 months after vaccination. The receptor source for this set is a man aged 45 to 75 who received an inactivated influenza vaccine. CDR3s include the opening cysteine and the closing phenylalanine or tryptophan. The D gene is left open where the match is weak. Size tells how often a clone was seen (once, few, many) or the class of an expanded clone, and some rows leave it out.

cdr3_nt: TGTGCCAGCAGCGGGGGCAGAACTAACTATGGCTACACCTTC
cdr3_aa: CASSGGRTNYGYTF
v_call: TRBV7-2
clone_size: NA
d_call: NA
j_call: TRBJ1-2

cdr3_nt: TGCAGTGCTAGGGGACTTTCGAATTCACCCCTCCACTTT
cdr3_aa: CSARGLSNSPLHF
v_call: TRBV20-1
clone_size: many
d_call: NA
j_call: TRBJ1-6

cdr3_nt: TGTGCCAGCAGCCCTCGGACAGGGGAGTACACTGAAGCTTTCTTT
cdr3_aa: CASSPRTGEYTEAFF
v_call: TRBV5-4
clone_size: NA
d_call: TRBD1
j_call: TRBJ1-1

cdr3_nt: TGCAGTGCTAGAGTCTATGTGTGGAGCTTC
cdr3_aa: CSARVYVWSF
v_call: TRBV20-1
clone_size: few
d_call: NA
j_call: TRBJ1-2

cdr3_nt: TGCGCCAGCAGCCAGGAGGGGCAGTACTCCTACGAGCAGTACTTC
cdr3_aa: CASSQEGQYSYEQYF
v_call: TRBV4-3
clone_size: NA
d_call: NA
j_call: TRBJ2-7

cdr3_nt: TGCAGTGCTAGGGGGGGGGCACTTAGCAATCAGCCCCAGCATTTT
cdr3_aa: CSARGGALSNQPQHF
v_call: TRBV20-1
clone_size: few
d_call: NA
j_call: TRBJ1-5

cdr3_nt: TGTGCCAGCAGTACAGGGATGGCCAACACTGAAGCTTTCTTT
cdr3_aa: CASSTGMANTEAFF
v_call: TRBV12-3/TRBV12-4
clone_size: NA
d_call: NA
j_call: TRBJ1-1

cdr3_nt: TGCGCCAGCAGCCAAGAGACGCGCGGGGTCCAGTACTTC
cdr3_aa: CASSQETRGVQYF
v_call: TRBV4-3
clone_size: NA
d_call: NA
j_call: TRBJ2-5

cdr3_nt: TGTGCCAGCACCCCGGGACACTACAATGAGCAGTTCTTC
cdr3_aa: CASTPGHYNEQFF
v_call: TRBV12-3/TRBV12-4
clone_size: few
d_call: NA
j_call: TRBJ2-1

cdr3_nt: TGCAGCGTTGAGGAGAGGCTAGCGAATGGTGAGCAGTTCTTC
cdr3_aa: CSVEERLANGEQFF
v_call: TRBV29-1
clone_size: NA
d_call: NA
j_call: TRBJ2-1

cdr3_nt: TGCAGTGCTAGGTCTAGCAATCAGCCCCAGCATTTT
cdr3_aa: CSARSSNQPQHF
v_call: TRBV20-1
clone_size: many
d_call: NA
j_call: TRBJ1-5

cdr3_nt: TGTGCCAGCAGCCCCTTTATGGGGACAGGGGGTGCCGATACGCAGTATTTT
cdr3_aa: CASSPFMGTGGADTQYF
v_call: TRBV6-2/TRBV6-3
clone_size: NA
d_call: TRBD1
j_call: TRBJ2-3

cdr3_nt: TGTGCCAGCAGCTTAGACCAGCAGTTCTTC
cdr3_aa: CASSLDQQFF
v_call: TRBV7-8
clone_size: few
d_call: NA
j_call: TRBJ2-1

cdr3_nt: TGTGCCAGCTCACCTATCGACAGGGGAAAGCCAAACATTCAGTACTTC
cdr3_aa: CASSPIDRGKPNIQYF
v_call: TRBV18
clone_size: NA
d_call: TRBD1
j_call: TRBJ2-4

cdr3_nt: TGTGCCAGCAGCTTAGAGCTGGGGGCGAATTATGGCTACACCTTC
cdr3_aa: CASSLELGANYGYTF
v_call: TRBV7-9
clone_size: many
d_call: NA
j_call: TRBJ1-2

cdr3_nt: TGTGCCAGCAGGACTAGTGGTGGCTACGAGCAGTACTTC
cdr3_aa: CASRTSGGYEQYF
v_call: TRBV2
clone_size: NA
d_call: NA
j_call: TRBJ2-7

cdr3_nt: TGTGCCAGCAGCGTAGAGGTTAGCGGAGAGACCCAGTACTTC
cdr3_aa: CASSVEVSGETQYF
v_call: TRBV9
clone_size: NA
d_call: NA
j_call: TRBJ2-5

cdr3_nt: TGTGCCAGCAGTCCGGCGGACAGGCGATACTACTTC
cdr3_aa: CASSPADRRYYF
v_call: TRBV6-5
clone_size: few
d_call: TRBD1
j_call: TRBJ2-7

cdr3_nt: TGCGCCAGCAGCCCCGGGTGGGGGGCCCACTCTAGCACAGATACGCAGTATTTT
cdr3_aa: CASSPGWGAHSSTDTQYF
v_call: TRBV5-1
clone_size: NA
d_call: NA
j_call: TRBJ2-3

cdr3_nt: TGTGCCAGCAGGGGACAGCTTAATCAGCCCCAGCATTTT
cdr3_aa: CASRGQLNQPQHF
v_call: TRBV12-3/TRBV12-4
clone_size: few
d_call: TRBD1
j_call: TRBJ1-5

cdr3_nt: TGTGCCTCGACGGGACAGGGCCCTGGTAGTGACTGCTACACCTTC
cdr3_aa: CASTGQGPGSDCYTF
v_call: TRBV30
clone_size: NA
d_call: TRBD1
j_call: TRBJ1-2

cdr3_nt: TGTGCCAGCAGCTTTGGGGGGTTAGGCACAGATACGCAGTATTTT
cdr3_aa: CASSFGGLGTDTQYF
v_call: TRBV5-5
clone_size: few
d_call: NA
j_call: TRBJ2-3

cdr3_nt: TGCGCCAGCAGCCAAGTAATTCAGGGGACTGAAGCTTTCTTT
cdr3_aa: CASSQVIQGTEAFF
v_call: TRBV4-1
clone_size: few
d_call: NA
j_call: TRBJ1-1

cdr3_nt: TGCAGCGTTGAAAAACAGGGGGACACTGAAGCTTTCTTT
cdr3_aa: CSVEKQGDTEAFF
v_call: TRBV29-1
clone_size: NA
d_call: TRBD1
j_call: TRBJ1-1

cdr3_nt: TGTGCCAGCAGCCAACCGTACACTGAAGCTTTCTTT
cdr3_aa: CASSQPYTEAFF
v_call: TRBV3-1
clone_size: few
d_call: NA
j_call: TRBJ1-1

cdr3_nt: TGCGCCAGCAGCCCGGAGGGGACTAGCGGGGGGATTAATGAGCAGTTCTTC
cdr3_aa: CASSPEGTSGGINEQFF
v_call: TRBV4-1
clone_size: many
d_call: TRBD2
j_call: TRBJ2-1

cdr3_nt: TGTGCCAGCAGCCTTACAGGGGTCAATTCACCCCTCCACTTT
cdr3_aa: CASSLTGVNSPLHF
v_call: TRBV28
clone_size: NA
d_call: TRBD1
j_call: TRBJ1-6

cdr3_nt: TGTGCCAGCAGCCAAGGTTACGGTTCCTACGAGCAGTACTTC
cdr3_aa: CASSQGYGSYEQYF
v_call: TRBV3-1
clone_size: few
d_call: NA
j_call: TRBJ2-7

cdr3_nt: TGCAGTGCCGTCTGGACTAGCCTACAAGAGACCCAGTACTTC
cdr3_aa: CSAVWTSLQETQYF
v_call: TRBV20-1
clone_size: NA
d_call: TRBD2
j_call: TRBJ2-5

cdr3_nt: TGCAGTGCGGTGGACAGGGCTGGAAACACCATATATTTT
cdr3_aa: CSAVDRAGNTIYF
v_call: TRBV20-1
clone_size: few
d_call: TRBD1
j_call: TRBJ1-3

cdr3_nt: TGTGCCAGCAGTCTCAGACAGGGGGATAACTATGGCTACACCTTC
cdr3_aa: CASSLRQGDNYGYTF
v_call: TRBV12-3/TRBV12-4
clone_size: few
d_call: TRBD1
j_call: TRBJ1-2

cdr3_nt: TGCGCCAGCAGCCCACTTGGAATCTCGAACACCGGGGAGCTGTTTTTT
cdr3_aa: CASSPLGISNTGELFF
v_call: TRBV4-3
clone_size: few
d_call: NA
j_call: TRBJ2-2

cdr3_nt: TGTGCCAGCAACCCGGGCGCCACTGAAGCTTTCTTT
cdr3_aa: CASNPGATEAFF
v_call: TRBV11-2
clone_size: NA
d_call: NA
j_call: TRBJ1-1

cdr3_nt: TGCGCCAGCAGCTTGGCCGGGACAGTAGTAGAGACCCAGTACTTC
cdr3_aa: CASSLAGTVVETQYF
v_call: TRBV5-1
clone_size: NA
d_call: TRBD1
j_call: TRBJ2-5

cdr3_nt: TGCAGTGCTAAGCGGGAGGGCGGAGGGAGTGAGCAGTTCTTC
cdr3_aa: CSAKREGGGSEQFF
v_call: TRBV20-1
clone_size: few
d_call: TRBD2
j_call: TRBJ2-1

cdr3_nt: TGTGCCAGCAGCTTGGCGCAGGGAGTGGGCACAGATACGCAGTATTTT
cdr3_aa: CASSLAQGVGTDTQYF
v_call: TRBV5-5
clone_size: once
d_call: NA
j_call: TRBJ2-3

cdr3_nt: TGTGCCAGCAGTTTATCGGGCAGGGGGCTCGTCAATGAGCAGTTCTTC
cdr3_aa: CASSLSGRGLVNEQFF
v_call: TRBV27
clone_size: NA
d_call: TRBD1
j_call: TRBJ2-1

cdr3_nt: TGTGCCATCAGTGACCCTCGTGGAGGTACCACAGATACGCAGTATTTT
cdr3_aa: CAISDPRGGTTDTQYF
v_call: TRBV10-3
clone_size: few
d_call: NA
j_call: TRBJ2-3

cdr3_nt: TGCAGTGCGATCCGGGGGTTAGCGGAGACCCAGTACTTC
cdr3_aa: CSAIRGLAETQYF
v_call: TRBV20-1
clone_size: many
d_call: NA
j_call: TRBJ2-5

cdr3_nt: TGTGCCACCAGTGATTTGTCTAGCGGGAGACCCAATGAGCAGTTCTTC
cdr3_aa: CATSDLSSGRPNEQFF
v_call: TRBV24-1
clone_size: NA
d_call: TRBD2
j_call: TRBJ2-1

cdr3_nt: TGTGCCAGCCGGCTAGCGGGAAGGACCGGGGAGCTGTTTTTT
cdr3_aa: CASRLAGRTGELFF
v_call: TRBV12-3/TRBV12-4
clone_size: NA
d_call: TRBD2
j_call: TRBJ2-2

cdr3_nt: TGTGCCAGCAGTTCAACAGGTACTGAAGCTTTCTTT
cdr3_aa: CASSSTGTEAFF
v_call: TRBV12-3/TRBV12-4
clone_size: many
d_call: NA
j_call: TRBJ1-1

cdr3_nt: TGTGCCAGCAGCCGGACGGCTACTCGTAGCAATCAGCCCCAGCATTTT
cdr3_aa: CASSRTATRSNQPQHF
v_call: TRBV7-2
clone_size: few
d_call: NA
j_call: TRBJ1-5

cdr3_nt: TGTGCCAGCAGCCCCACACCCATCTCCTACAATGAGCAGTTCTTC
cdr3_aa: CASSPTPISYNEQFF
v_call: TRBV9
clone_size: NA
d_call: NA
j_call: TRBJ2-1

cdr3_nt: TGTGCCAGCAGCCTCGATGGAGGGGGATATGGCTGCACCTTC
cdr3_aa: CASSLDGGGYGCTF
v_call: TRBV7-9
clone_size: NA
d_call: NA
j_call: TRBJ1-2

cdr3_nt: TGTGCCAGCAGAAAGCCGGGACTAGCGTCTAAGGAAGAGACCCAGTACTTC
cdr3_aa: CASRKPGLASKEETQYF
v_call: TRBV11-2
clone_size: NA
d_call: TRBD2
j_call: TRBJ2-5

cdr3_nt: TGTGCCAGCAGTCAACGGACCGCCGGGGAGCTGTTTTTT
cdr3_aa: CASSQRTAGELFF
v_call: TRBV27
clone_size: few
d_call: NA
j_call: TRBJ2-2

cdr3_nt: TGTGCCACCAGCAGAGATTTTCAGGCTAATTCACCCCTCCACTTT
cdr3_aa: CATSRDFQANSPLHF
v_call: TRBV15
clone_size: many
d_call: NA
j_call: TRBJ1-6

cdr3_nt: TGTGCCAGCAGGGACGGGATTGGCACAGATACGCAGTATTTT
cdr3_aa: CASRDGIGTDTQYF
v_call: TRBV7-2
clone_size: NA
d_call: NA
j_call: TRBJ2-3

cdr3_nt: TGCAGTGCTGAAAGTCAGGGGAAGGGTCAGCCCCAGCATTTT
cdr3_aa: CSAESQGKGQPQHF
v_call: TRBV20-1
clone_size: few
d_call: NA
j_call: TRBJ1-5

cdr3_nt: TGTGCCAGCAAACCCGGACTAGCGGGGGGTTATACGCAGTATTTT
cdr3_aa: CASKPGLAGGYTQYF
v_call: TRBV27
clone_size: few
d_call: TRBD2
j_call: TRBJ2-3

cdr3_nt: TGTGCCAGCAGCCCTGCCCGGCCCTATGGCTACACCTTC
cdr3_aa: CASSPARPYGYTF
v_call: TRBV6-2/TRBV6-3
clone_size: few
d_call: NA
j_call: TRBJ1-2

cdr3_nt: TGTGCCAGCAGCTCCGACCAGGGGGCGACTTTAGAGACCCAGTACTTC
cdr3_aa: CASSSDQGATLETQYF
v_call: TRBV7-7
clone_size: NA
d_call: TRBD1
j_call: TRBJ2-5

cdr3_nt: TGTGCCAGCCGCGGAAACTCAGTAGCCCAAGCTAACTATGGCTACACCTTC
cdr3_aa: CASRGNSVAQANYGYTF
v_call: TRBV6-2/TRBV6-3
clone_size: NA
d_call: NA
j_call: TRBJ1-2

cdr3_nt: TGTGCCAGCAGCCTTAATTGGAAGCAGTACTTC
cdr3_aa: CASSLNWKQYF
v_call: TRBV7-2
clone_size: NA
d_call: NA
j_call: TRBJ2-7

cdr3_nt: TGCGCCAGCAGCTCAGGACAGATCGAAGGCTATGGCTACACCTTC
cdr3_aa: CASSSGQIEGYGYTF
v_call: TRBV5-1
clone_size: few
d_call: NA
j_call: TRBJ1-2

cdr3_nt: TGTGCCAGCAGCAACCAGGGCCGGTACGAGCAGTACTTC
cdr3_aa: CASSNQGRYEQYF
v_call: TRBV27
clone_size: NA
d_call: NA
j_call: TRBJ2-7

cdr3_nt: TGCAGTGCTAGAGACCTTACCGGGTACGAGCAGTACTTC
cdr3_aa: CSARDLTGYEQYF
v_call: TRBV20-1
clone_size: NA
d_call: NA
j_call: TRBJ2-7

cdr3_nt: TGTGCCACAACAGTTACCACTGAAGCTTTCTTT
cdr3_aa: CATTVTTEAFF
v_call: TRBV12-3/TRBV12-4
clone_size: many
d_call: NA
j_call: TRBJ1-1

cdr3_nt: TGTGCCAGCAGAGAAGCCCTTGGGGGTTTTACTGAAGCTTTCTTT
cdr3_aa: CASREALGGFTEAFF
v_call: TRBV5-5
clone_size: few
d_call: NA
j_call: TRBJ1-1